The TCR beta chain under discussion was sequenced for a study of blood T cell repertoires in COVID-19. Background on the study: The United States, Italy and Spain supplied acute and convalescent COVID-19 samples. PBMCs, B-cell-depleted T cells, or T cells provided the cDNA or gDNA that made up the material.

The CDR3 loop spans 15 amino acids. Germline V gene data show CDR1 as SGHVS and CDR2 as FQNEAQ. The trim removed 5 bases at V and 4 bases at J, leaving 4 bases unmatched. In the authors' methods: Amplification from reference gene primers served as the basis for estimated nucleated cell counts. The data were produced by immunoSEQ multiplex PCR, yet TCRdb's version contains in-frame clones alone and is incomplete. From that table come the V and J calls and clone size; the DNA was used to work out D and trimming. The sample lists more than 250,000 clones; roughly 87% were seen once. This chain links TRBV7-8 with TRBJ2-1, with 11 positions matching TRBD2. The material sequenced was peripheral blood. The receptor's source is a man between 50 and 59 years old with active or convalescent COVID-19. In DNA, the CDR3 is TGTGCCAGCAGCCAAACTAGCGGGGGATACAATGAGCAGTTCTTC. Its protein is CASSQTSGGYNEQFF.